A single TCR beta chain is shown here with its context. In the authors' workflow: Amplification with reference gene primers provided the estimates of nucleated cell counts. Only in-frame clones appear in the TCRdb table, and some are missing; sequencing was by immunoSEQ multiplex PCR. V and J calls and clone size are as listed in that table; D and trimming were resolved from the DNA. The sample records more than 95,000 clones, less than 80% being singletons. The data are from a study of blood T cell repertoires in COVID-19. Across the whole study: Samples representing acute and convalescent COVID-19 were sourced from the United States, Italy and Spain. T cells, B-cell-depleted T cells, or PBMCs provided the cDNA or gDNA that served as material.

The germline CDR1 and CDR2 sequences are SGHAT and FQNNGV. Trimming stripped 5 bases from V and 5 bases from J, with 18 bases between. The CDR3 loop spans 15 amino acids. The J gene is TRBJ2-5, the V gene TRBV11-2; the D is unclear. This receptor was identified in a man between 50 and 59 years old with acute or convalescent COVID-19. Sequencing was carried out using peripheral blood. CDR3: CASSQSPELGETQYF. CDR3 DNA sequence: TGTGCCAGCAGCCAATCCCCAGAACTCGGGGAGACCCAGTACTTC.